This record looks at one TCR beta chain sequence and its context. This entry is derived from a study of blood T cells in healthy people across ages. Study-level information: The capture of about one barcoded beta molecule per two T cells was achieved by template switching.

Approximately 10 milliliters was the volume of peripheral blood drawn from each donor. CDR1 MNHNY and CDR2 SVGAGI come from the germline V gene (reference sequence). V dropped 0 bases and J dropped 5 bases, with 10 bases sitting between them. The CDR3 consists of 14 residues. A second PCR, run for roughly 6 to 11 cycles, used a sample-barcoded 5' primer plus a J-beta primer mix. TCRdb recomputed calls from the 5' RACE reads with MiXCR, one row per CDR3 protein. The sample lists around 800,000 distinct CDR3 sequences, around a quarter occurring once. The same data also contributed to another study, on T cells of mothers and their children. As that study records: Roughly 2.7 million TCR beta reads per child versus over 9 million per mother. Across the analysis, no persistent microchimeric T cell clones were detected.

This clonotype was sampled from a boy aged 5-17 years in good health. The rearrangement links TRBV6-6 to TRBJ1-1; D is ambiguous. The sample consisted of blood. CDR3 loop: CASSYSHGETEAFF. CDR3 in DNA: TGTGCCAGCAGTTACTCCCACGGGGAAACTGAAGCTTTCTTT.